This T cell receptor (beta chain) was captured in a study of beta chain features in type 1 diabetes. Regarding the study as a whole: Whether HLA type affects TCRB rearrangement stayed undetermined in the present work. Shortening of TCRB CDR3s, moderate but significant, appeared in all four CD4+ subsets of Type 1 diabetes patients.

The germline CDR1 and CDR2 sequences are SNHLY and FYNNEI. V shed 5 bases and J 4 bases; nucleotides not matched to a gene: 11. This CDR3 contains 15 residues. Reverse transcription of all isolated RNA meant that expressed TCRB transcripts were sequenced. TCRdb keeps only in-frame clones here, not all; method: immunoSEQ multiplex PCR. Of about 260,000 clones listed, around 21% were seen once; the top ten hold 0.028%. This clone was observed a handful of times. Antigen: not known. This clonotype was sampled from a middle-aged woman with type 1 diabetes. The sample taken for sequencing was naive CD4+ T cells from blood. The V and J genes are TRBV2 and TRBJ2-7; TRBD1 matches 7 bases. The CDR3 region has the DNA TGTGCCAGCAGTTTGGGGAGACAGGGAACTTACGAGCAGTACTTC. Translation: CASSLGRQGTYEQYF. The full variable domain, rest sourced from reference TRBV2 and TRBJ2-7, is EPEVTQTPSHQVTQMGQEVILRCVPISNHLYFYWYRQILGQKVEFLVSFYNNEISEKSEIFDDQFSVERPDGSNFTLKIRSTKLEDSAMYFCASSLGRQGTYEQYFGPGTRLTVT.